Following are 6 T cell receptor beta chains from one sample sequenced in a study of tissue T cells after allogeneic stem cell transplantation. TCRdb's copy holds only in-frame clones and misses some; the assay was immunoSEQ multiplex PCR. The table has roughly 980 clones, 40% to 50% seen once. The sample's time point: mouse harvest day 14 after allogeneic transplant. Tail vein injection delivered 10^7 T-cell-depleted bone marrow cells and 10^6 splenic CD5+ T cells. The sample was spleen. The receptors originated from a female BALB/c mouse given C57BL/6 T cells with graft-versus-host disease after an allogeneic hematopoietic cell transplant.

This clone was counted between two and nine times. Genes here carry mouse names. Sequencing ends 1 residue short of the CDR3 end; the germline J gene provides the rest. The genes are TRBV12-2 and TRBJ2-4, with 8 bases identical to TRBD2. CDR1 is SGHLS, CDR2 HYDKME, per germline. Trimming removed 0 bases from V and 3 bases from J; junction bases left unmatched: 7. The CDR3 has 16 residues. CDR3 sequence: CASSLWGGRSQNTLYF. CDR3 bases read: TGTGCCAGCTCTCTCTGGGGGGGGCGGAGCCAAAACACCTTGTAC.

Notes on this clone: These gene names are mouse names. Sequencing ends 1 residue short of the CDR3 end; the germline J gene provides the rest. The chain is built from TRBV29 and TRBJ2-5; D is possibly TRBD1 (5 bases). Trimming removed 2 bases from V and 2 bases from J, with 5 bases in between. Germline assignment: CDR1 MSHET and CDR2 SYDVDS. The CDR3 contains 13 residues. The part of the CDR3 DNA that was read is TGTGCTAGCAGTTTAAGGGGCCAAGACACCCAGTAC. It specifies CASSLRGQDTQY. The entire CDR3 is CASSLRGQDTQYF.

As for this clone: The gene symbols are mouse symbols. From the germline J gene comes the end of the CDR3, since the read stops 1 residue before it. The J gene is TRBJ1-1, the V gene TRBV19; no firm D call. Germline V lookup: CDR1 FNHDT, CDR2 SITEND (reference sequence). V shed 0 bases and J shed 4 bases, with 13 bases lying between them. The CDR3 extends over 15 amino acids. Incomplete CDR3 DNA: TGTGCCAGCAGTATAGTAAGGGTAAGAGGCACAGAAGTCTTC. Amino acids: CASSIVRVRGTEVF. The whole CDR3 protein is CASSIVRVRGTEVFF.

A note on this clone: Any gene name here is a mouse gene name. The read ends 1 residue shy of where the CDR3 ends; the end is completed using the germline J gene. This chain connects TRBV20 to TRBJ2-5; no clear D gene. This CDR3 region has 12 residues. Trimming shortened V by 1 base and J by 3 bases, and 5 bases separated the two germline ends. Per germline, CDR1 GFQATS and CDR2 STVNSAI. Incomplete CDR3 DNA: TGTGGTGCTAGGGGGCAACAAGACACCCAGTAC. Amino acids: CGARGQQDTQY. The CDR3, in full, reads CGARGQQDTQYF. The whole variable domain, filled in from reference TRBV20 and TRBJ2-5, reads GALVYQYPRRTICKSGTSMRMECQAVGFQATSVAWYRQSPQKTFELIALSTVNSAIKYEQNFTQEKFPISHPNLSFSSMTVLNAYLEDRGLYLCGARGQQDTQYFGPGTRLLVL.

About this clone: Here the gene names and germline are mouse. The read stops 1 residue short of the end of the CDR3; the missing end is completed from the germline J gene. This chain connects TRBV17 to TRBJ2-5; 9 bases are a match to TRBD1. Per the germline V gene, CDR1 is MNHDT and CDR2 is YYDKIL. This CDR3 has 14 residues. V lost 5 bases to trimming and J lost 5 bases; unmatched junction nucleotides: 5. The sequenced CDR3 bases are TGTGCTAGCAGTCTTACAGGGGGCAGAGACACCCAGTAC. Its translation: CASSLTGGRDTQY. The CDR3 reads in full as CASSLTGGRDTQYF.

This clone is hyperexpanded in the sample. Each gene name is a mouse one. The CDR3 end is not reached by the read, which stops 1 residue before it; the germline J gene fills it in. This same CDR3 is encoded by further DNA sequences in the sample. J is TRBJ2-1 and V is TRBV4; 10 bases line up with TRBD1. This CDR3 contains 15 residues. Unmatched junction bases numbered 4, after V lost 4 bases and J lost 4 bases. Germline V gives CDR1 LGHDT, CDR2 YNNKQL (reference sequence). The CDR3 DNA, read in part, is TGTGCCAGCAGCTCCCGGGGACAGGGGTATGCTGAGCAGTTC. Its protein product is CASSSRGQGYAEQF. The whole CDR3 reads CASSSRGQGYAEQFF.